This T cell receptor beta chain was identified in a study of cytomegalovirus exposure and HLA in healthy donors. Overall study findings and caveats: Most likely, a cluster of highly shared sequence variants arose as a sequencing artifact. It was reported that TCR beta sequences correctly inferred the HLA-A and HLA-B alleles for most subjects. Later on, an analysis found that several of the most significant clusters appeared to be linked to common viral pathogens, which included parvovirus B19. In an earlier analysis, productive rearrangement rates for most beta V segments clustered near 87% or 30%.

A word on this clone: Its antigen is unknown.

Germline values: CDR1 SGHRS, CDR2 YFSETQ. The ends lost 0 bases at V and 2 bases at J; junction bases unmatched: 4. This CDR3 has 16 amino acids. The PCR used 60 Vbeta and 13 Jbeta primers. Method: immunoSEQ multiplex PCR; TCRdb's copy keeps in-frame clones and lacks some. The sample holds roughly 190,000 clones, 84% seen once. This sequence was found in a woman in her forties or fifties in good health and CMV-seropositive. The chain joins TRBV5-1 to TRBJ2-3, with 9 bases that match TRBD2. Sequenced: PBMCs. CDR3 DNA: TGCGCCAGCAGCTTGGGGCGGGGGGGAGACACAGATACGCAGTATTTT. Residues: CASSLGRGGDTDTQYF.